The 9 T cell receptor beta chains reported below all come from one sample, sequenced in a study of T cell responses to AZD1222 COVID-19 vaccine (dated by TCRdb to the early 2020s). Interpreted using the paper, the time point label stands for: baseline before first vaccination. Library generation was performed with the immunoSEQ multiplex PCR assay. TCRdb limited this immuneACCESS table to in-frame rearrangements with V and J called. A share of clones is missing; checked studies link under half to unresolved V genes, and the rest is unexplained. Here the sample has 84,000 or so clones; 88% occur a single time. The biggest ten clones account for 16% of the sample. The specimen comprised peripheral blood, sampled on day 0 of AZD1222 vaccination. The receptors were sampled from an adult in good health.

J is TRBJ1-2 and V is TRBV5-1; 7 bases agree with TRBD1. Germline loops: CDR1 SGHRS, CDR2 YFSETQ. The ends lost 0 bases at V and 4 bases at J; junction bases unmatched: 3. The CDR3 covers 14 residues. The CDR3: CASSLGDRSYGYTF. CDR3 sequence (DNA): TGCGCCAGCAGCTTGGGGGACAGAAGCTATGGCTACACCTTC.

The rearrangement uses TRBV6-1 and TRBJ1-6, with TRBD1 as a possible D gene (5 bases). With 4 bases removed from V and 10 bases from J, the gap between germline ends came to 23 bases. Germline CDR1 reads MNHNS; CDR2 reads SASEGT. The CDR3 length is 17 residues. DNA for the CDR3: TGTGCCAGCAGTGCAGGGAGATTACAGCCACCGGGGTCACCCCTCCACTTT. Protein product: CASSAGRLQPPGSPLHF.

The V gene is TRBV29-1, the J gene TRBJ1-2, with 12 bases matching TRBD1. The CDR3 totals 14 residues. V lost 7 bases to trimming and J lost 4 bases; unmatched junction nucleotides: 7. CDR1 and CDR2 from the germline V gene are SQVTM and ANQGSEA. The CDR3 sequence is CSARGQGAPYGYTF. The DNA for the CDR3 is TGCAGCGCTCGGGGACAGGGGGCGCCCTATGGCTACACCTTC.

The chain employs TRBV7-9 and TRBJ1-1; a possible D gene is TRBD1 (5 bases). The CDR3 extends over 13 amino acids. Looked up from germline, CDR1 is SEHNR and CDR2 is FQNEAQ (reference sequence). Trimming removed 10 bases from V and 1 base from J, with 13 bases in between. The CDR3 DNA reads as TGTGCCACCTCCAGGGAACAGAACACTGAAGCTTTCTTT. This codes for CATSREQNTEAFF.

In this sample, this clone turned up a few times. The V and J genes are TRBV9 and TRBJ1-2; no reliable D call. The CDR3 spans 13 residues. Germline CDR1 reads SGDLS; CDR2 reads YYNGEE. V was clipped by 1 base and J by 0 bases, with 4 bases between them. The CDR3 reads CASSVNANYGYTF. The CDR3 region has the DNA TGTGCCAGCAGCGTAAACGCTAACTATGGCTACACCTTC.

This clone appeared once. V usage is TRBV28 and J usage is TRBJ2-1; 7 bases align to TRBD2. With 9 bases clipped from V and 6 bases from J, the junction kept 14 bases outside the gene matches. Germline V gene data show CDR1 as MDHEN and CDR2 as SYDVKM. The CDR3 extends over 15 amino acids. The CDR3 DNA is TGTGCCAGTACCCCGGGGGGAGGGGTGGGCAATGAGCAGTTCTTC. The encoded protein is CASTPGGGVGNEQFF. Full variable domain (missing parts from reference TRBV28 and TRBJ2-1): DVKVTQSSRYLVKRTGEKVFLECVQDMDHENMFWYRQDPGLGLRLIYFSYDVKMKEKGDIPEGYSVSREKKERFSLILESASTNQTSMYLCASTPGGGVGNEQFFGPGTRLTVL.

The chain combines TRBV30 with TRBJ2-7; 8 positions match TRBD2. Germline lookup yields CDR1 GTSNPN and CDR2 SVGIG (reference sequence). The CDR3 is 14 residues long. The trim removed 3 bases at V and 6 bases at J, leaving 10 bases unmatched. The CDR3 region is CAWRLAGNSGEQYF. In DNA form, the CDR3 reads TGTGCCTGGAGGTTAGCGGGAAACTCGGGCGAGCAGTACTTC. Looking up the rest from reference TRBV30 and TRBJ2-7 gives the full variable domain: SQTIHQWPATLVQPVGSPLSLECTVEGTSNPNLYWYRQAAGRGLQLLFYSVGIGQISSEVPQNLSASRPQDRQFILSSKKLLLSDSGFYLCAWRLAGNSGEQYFGPGTRLTVT.

The chain recombines TRBV5-1 with TRBJ1-2; 9 bases are a match to TRBD1. The CDR3 is 16 residues long. Trimming at V came to 4 bases and at J to 4 bases, leaving 11 bases not matched to a gene. Looked up from germline, CDR1 is SGHRS and CDR2 is YFSETQ. The CDR3 spells CASSPSRDRAGYGYTF. As DNA, the CDR3 is TGCGCCAGCAGCCCGAGCCGGGACAGGGCTGGCTATGGCTACACCTTC.

The chain carries TRBV7-2 and TRBJ2-2; 8 bases map to TRBD2. Germline V gene sequence: CDR1 SGHTA, CDR2 FQGNSA. The CDR3 spans 16 residues. Trimming removed 1 base from V and 4 bases from J; junction bases left unmatched: 5. Here the CDR3 DNA reads TGTGCCAGCAGCTTAGAGGGACTAGTTCCCACCGGGGAGCTGTTTTTT. Protein product: CASSLEGLVPTGELFF.